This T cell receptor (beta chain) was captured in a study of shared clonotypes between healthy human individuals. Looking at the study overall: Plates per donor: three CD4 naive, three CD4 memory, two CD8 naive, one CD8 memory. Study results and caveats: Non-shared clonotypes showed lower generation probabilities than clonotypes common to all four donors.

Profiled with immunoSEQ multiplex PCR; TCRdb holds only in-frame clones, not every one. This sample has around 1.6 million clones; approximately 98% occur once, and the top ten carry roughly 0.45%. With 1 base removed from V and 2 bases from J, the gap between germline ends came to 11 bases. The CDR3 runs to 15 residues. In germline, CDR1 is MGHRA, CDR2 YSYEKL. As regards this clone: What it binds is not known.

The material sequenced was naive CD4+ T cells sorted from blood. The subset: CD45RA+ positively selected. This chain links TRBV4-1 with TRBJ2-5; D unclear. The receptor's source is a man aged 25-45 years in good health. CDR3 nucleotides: TGCGCCAGCAGCCAAGTTTTGACTCCTCAAGAGACCCAGTACTTC. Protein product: CASSQVLTPQETQYF.